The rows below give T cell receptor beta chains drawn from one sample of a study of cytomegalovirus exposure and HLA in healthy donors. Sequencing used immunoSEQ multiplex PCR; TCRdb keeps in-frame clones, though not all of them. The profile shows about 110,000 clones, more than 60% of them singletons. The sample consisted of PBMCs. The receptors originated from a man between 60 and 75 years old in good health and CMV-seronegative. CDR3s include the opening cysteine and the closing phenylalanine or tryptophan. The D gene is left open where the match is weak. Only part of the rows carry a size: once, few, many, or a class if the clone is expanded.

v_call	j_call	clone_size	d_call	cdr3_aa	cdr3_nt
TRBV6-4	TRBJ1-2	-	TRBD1	CASIRTGYGYTF	TGTGCCAGCATTAGGACAGGGTATGGCTACACCTTC
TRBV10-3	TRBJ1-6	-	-	CAISWGGDSGTEHF	TGTGCCATCAGTTGGGGGGGAGATTCCGGGACGGAACACTTT
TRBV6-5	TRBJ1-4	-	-	CASSLVATNEKLFF	TGTGCCAGCAGCCTAGTTGCAACTAATGAAAAACTGTTTTTT
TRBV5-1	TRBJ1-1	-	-	CASSLMGGMGTEAFF	TGCGCCAGCAGCCTAATGGGGGGTATGGGCACTGAAGCTTTCTTT
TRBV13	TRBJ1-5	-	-	CASSLSQTGGNQPQHF	TGTGCCAGCAGCTTAAGCCAGACCGGGGGAAATCAGCCCCAGCATTTT
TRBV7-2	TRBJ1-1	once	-	CASSRRTASSRVNTEAFF	TGTGCCAGCAGCCGCCGGACAGCGTCTAGTCGGGTGAACACTGAAGCTTTCTTT
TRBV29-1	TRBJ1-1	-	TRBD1	CSVEDRGRGHTEAFF	TGCAGCGTTGAAGATAGGGGCAGGGGGCACACTGAAGCTTTCTTT
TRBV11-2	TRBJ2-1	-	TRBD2	CASSSERGGLNEQFF	TGTGCCAGCAGTTCCGAGCGGGGGGGCTTAAATGAGCAGTTCTTC
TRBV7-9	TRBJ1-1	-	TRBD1	CASSFEGTGHTEAFF	TGTGCCAGCAGCTTCGAAGGGACAGGTCACACTGAAGCTTTCTTT
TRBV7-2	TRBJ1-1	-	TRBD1	CASSFAGTGVNTEAFF	TGTGCCAGCAGCTTCGCCGGGACAGGGGTGAACACTGAAGCTTTCTTT
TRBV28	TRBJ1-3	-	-	CASFWQKTIYF	TGTGCCAGCTTCTGGCAGAAAACCATATATTTT
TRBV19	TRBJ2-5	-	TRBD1	CASRRSGGKETQYF	TGTGCCAGTAGACGGTCAGGGGGTAAAGAGACCCAGTACTTC
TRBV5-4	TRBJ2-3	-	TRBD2	CASSLGLAGAHRFTDTQYF	TGTGCCAGCAGCTTGGGTCTAGCGGGGGCTCACCGTTTCACAGATACGCAGTATTTT
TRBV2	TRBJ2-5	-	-	CASRRQMYQETQYF	TGTGCCAGCAGGAGACAGATGTACCAAGAGACCCAGTACTTC
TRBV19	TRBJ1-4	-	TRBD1	CASSMVRDRVIKLFF	TGTGCCAGTAGTATGGTCCGGGACAGGGTGATAAAACTGTTTTTT
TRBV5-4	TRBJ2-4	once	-	CASSLSTGSGKNIQYF	TGTGCCAGCAGCTTATCGACTGGGTCTGGGAAAAACATTCAGTACTTC